The next 23 T cell receptor beta chains were all read from a single sample in a study of PD-1 and CTLA-4 blockade in melanoma. Sequencing was performed with immunoSEQ multiplex PCR; in TCRdb, only in-frame clones are kept and a portion is missing. Found here are about 16,000 clones, 70% of them singletons; the top ten hold 14%. The sample was CD8+ T cells from peripheral blood, taken from a patient given anti-PD-1 treatment. These receptors all come from a human donor with melanoma.

This clone is a singleton in its sample. This sequence joins TRBV29-1 and TRBJ1-2; TRBD1 might be the D (6 bases). Germline CDR1 SQVTM, CDR2 ANQGSEA. Trimming shortened V by 4 bases and J by 4 bases, and 7 bases separated the two germline ends. CDR3 length equals 11 residues. DNA for the CDR3: TGCAGCGTTGTGGGGGCCTATGGCTACACCTTC. Its protein is CSVVGAYGYTF.

V gene TRBV7-2 combines with J gene TRBJ2-3; 10 nucleotides match TRBD2. V lost 1 base to trimming and J lost 6 bases; unmatched junction nucleotides: 4. This CDR3 is 15 amino acids long. Per germline, CDR1 SGHTA and CDR2 FQGNSA. The CDR3 loop is CASSLVVTSGDTQYF. The CDR3 DNA reads as TGTGCCAGCAGCTTAGTGGTGACTAGCGGGGATACGCAGTATTTT.

The chain has TRBV5-1 and TRBJ1-2, with 8 bases matching TRBD1. Germline trimming cut 4 bases from V and 6 bases from J; bases unmatched to any gene: 11. This CDR3 has 15 amino acids. Germline V gene data show CDR1 as SGHRS and CDR2 as YFSETQ. The CDR3 bases are TGCGCCAGCAGCCCTCCGGACAGGGAATTGCATGGCTACACCTTC. This gives the protein CASSPPDRELHGYTF.

The chain couples TRBV3-1 (or the pseudogene TRBV3-2) to TRBJ2-7; 8 bases map to TRBD1. The CDR3 runs 15 residues. Germline CDR1 and CDR2: LGHDT and YNNKEL (reference sequence). J was trimmed by 0 bases and V by 4 bases; bases with no gene match: 5. The CDR3 sequence: CASSPWTGSSYEQYF. CDR3 nucleotide sequence: TGTGCCAGCAGCCCATGGACAGGGAGCTCCTACGAGCAGTACTTC.

In its sample, this clone was seen a few times. The chain recombines TRBV2 with TRBJ2-1, with 8 bases matching TRBD2. Trimming at V came to 5 bases and at J to 0 bases, leaving 3 bases not matched to a gene. Germline V gene sequence: CDR1 SNHLY, CDR2 FYNNEI. The CDR3 has 15 residues. The CDR3 DNA sequence: TGTGCCAGCAGTACTAGCGGTAGCTCCTACAATGAGCAGTTCTTC. This gives the protein CASSTSGSSYNEQFF.

The gene calls are TRBV27 and TRBJ2-2; 8 bases match TRBD2. CDR1 and CDR2 (germline): MNHEY, SMNVEV (reference sequence). Germline trimming cut 2 bases from V and 6 bases from J; bases unmatched to any gene: 5. This CDR3 comprises 15 residues. The CDR3 loop reads CASSLGPAGAGELFF. In nucleotides, the CDR3 is TGTGCCAGCAGTTTAGGGCCAGCGGGAGCCGGGGAGCTGTTTTTT.

V is TRBV4-2 and J is TRBJ2-1, with D maybe TRBD2 (5 bases). This CDR3 comprises 11 residues. V dropped 4 bases and J dropped 14 bases, with 12 bases sitting between them. Germline V gene sequence: CDR1 LGHNA, CDR2 YNFKEQ. Here the CDR3 reads CASSPGVQKFF. CDR3 nucleotides: TGTGCCAGCAGCCCCGGGGTACAGAAGTTCTTC.

This chain joins TRBV5-6 and TRBJ1-2, with D unclear. V lost 6 bases and J lost 2, with 23 bases in between. This CDR3 has 17 amino acids. CDR1 and CDR2 (germline): SGHDT, YYEEEE. CDR3 nucleotides: TGTGCCAGCAACGGACCCTCCTCCCAACCTCGCAACTATGGCTACACCTTC. It specifies CASNGPSSQPRNYGYTF.

This sequence joins TRBV7-8 and TRBJ1-5, with 7 bases identical to TRBD1. Germline V gene data show CDR1 as SGHVS and CDR2 as FQNEAQ. J lost 0 bases, V lost 5 bases, and 7 bases had no gene match. The CDR3 runs to 16 residues. This CDR3 reads CASSTQGTASNQPQHF. The CDR3 nucleotides are TGTGCCAGCAGCACACAAGGGACAGCTAGCAATCAGCCCCAGCATTTT.

This clone was picked up a small number of times. The V call is TRBV30, the J call TRBJ1-2, with D tentatively TRBD1 (6 bases). The CDR3 is 16 amino acids. Trimming stripped 3 bases from V and 0 bases from J, with 17 bases between. In germline, CDR1 is GTSNPN, CDR2 SVGIG (reference sequence). CDR3 amino acids: CAWSKDSQPANYGYTF. The CDR3 DNA sequence: TGTGCCTGGAGCAAGGACAGTCAACCAGCTAACTATGGCTACACCTTC.

The chain carries TRBV11-2 and TRBJ2-5; D is possibly TRBD2 (5 bases). The CDR3 is 14 residues long. Trimming removed 5 bases at V and 6 bases at J, with 16 bases between. Germline V lookup: CDR1 SGHAT, CDR2 FQNNGV. The CDR3 is CASSPPYRLQTQYF. The CDR3 bases are TGTGCCAGCAGCCCTCCCTACAGACTACAGACCCAGTACTTC.

The CDR3 is CASSSSTGRGQPQHF. CDR3 bases: TGTGCCAGCAGCTCTTCCACAGGGAGAGGTCAGCCCCAGCATTTT. The gene calls are TRBV7-9 and TRBJ1-5; possibly TRBD1 for D (6 bases). Trimming removed 4 bases from V and 6 bases from J, with 16 bases in between. The CDR3 spans 15 residues. The germline CDR1 and CDR2 sequences are SEHNR and FQNEAQ (reference sequence).

This clone was picked up a small number of times. This chain connects TRBV6-5 to TRBJ1-5; D gene unclear. Trimming pared 6 bases from V and 3 bases from J, leaving 9 bases between. Germline CDR1 reads MNHEY; CDR2 reads SVGAGI. The CDR3 runs to 13 residues. The CDR3 bases are TGTGCCAGCAGGCTCGGGCCCAATCAGCCCCAGCATTTT. It is translated as CASRLGPNQPQHF.

This clone was found a few times. The CDR3 is CASSQNRDGNTEAFF. The CDR3 DNA is TGTGCCAGCAGCCAAAACAGGGATGGAAACACTGAAGCTTTCTTT. V usage is TRBV4-2 and J usage is TRBJ1-1; a possible D gene is TRBD1 (6 bases). CDR3 length equals 15 residues. V gave up 2 bases and J gave up 2 bases, with 12 bases separating them. Germline V CDR1 and CDR2: LGHNA, YNFKEQ.

Only a few counts were recorded for this clone. The chain links TRBV29-1 to TRBJ2-7; tentative D call: TRBD1 (5 bases). V lost 7 bases and J 3 bases, leaving 19 bases between the germline ends. Looked up from germline, CDR1 is SQVTM and CDR2 is ANQGSEA. This CDR3 is 14 amino acids long. The CDR3 sequence is CSAQLTDRNYEQYF. The CDR3 DNA follows: TGCAGCGCGCAGCTGACAGATAGGAACTACGAGCAGTACTTC.

This clone was detected only a few times. CDR3 bases: TGTGCCAGCAGCATGGGACAGTACATTCGAGCGGACACCGGGGAGCTGTTTTTT. Protein sequence: CASSMGQYIRADTGELFF. This chain uses TRBV13 with TRBJ2-2; 7 bases fit TRBD1. Per germline, CDR1 PRHDT and CDR2 FYEKMQ (reference sequence). The junction had 15 bases not matched to a gene; V was cut back by 5 bases and J by 3 bases. This CDR3 is built from 18 residues.

The CDR3 sequence: CASSNNQGAFNTEAFF. CDR3 DNA sequence: TGTGCCAGCAGCAATAACCAGGGGGCTTTCAACACTGAAGCTTTCTTT. The chain combines TRBV14 with TRBJ1-1; 8 nucleotides align to TRBD1. The CDR3 is 16 amino acids. Germline CDR1 and CDR2: SGHDN and FVKESK. The J segment lost 2 bases and the V segment lost 5 bases, leaving 10 bases of the junction unmatched. The full variable domain, rest sourced from reference TRBV14 and TRBJ1-1, is EAGVTQFPSHSVIEKGQTVTLRCDPISGHDNLYWYRRVMGKEIKFLLHFVKESKQDESGMPNNRFLAERTGGTYSTLKVQPAELEDSGVYFCASSNNQGAFNTEAFFGQGTRLTVV.

This chain joins TRBV11-2 and TRBJ2-1; the match to TRBD2 covers 13 bases. The CDR3 covers 16 residues. V dropped 1 base and J dropped 7; count of bases not matched to a gene: 4. Looked up from germline, CDR1 is SGHAT and CDR2 is FQNNGV. CDR3 sequence (DNA): TGTGCCAGCAGCTTAGGGGGACTAGCGGGAATGAATGAGCAGTTCTTC. It encodes CASSLGGLAGMNEQFF.

The V call is TRBV5-1, the J call TRBJ2-7, with unresolved D. CDR1 SGHRS and CDR2 YFSETQ come from the germline V gene. Trimming removed 5 bases from V and 2 bases from J, with 17 bases in between. CDR3 size: 15 residues. The CDR3 bases are TGCGCCAGCAGGCCGGAGACTGGTGCTACCTACGAGCAGTACTTC. Protein: CASRPETGATYEQYF. Using reference TRBV5-1 and TRBJ2-7 for the parts outside the CDR3, the full variable domain is KAGVTQTPRYLIKTRGQQVTLSCSPISGHRSVSWYQQTPGQGLQFLFEYFSETQRNKGNFPGRFSGRQFSNSRSEMNVSTLELGDSALYLCASRPETGATYEQYFGPGTRLTVT.

This chain links TRBV5-1 with TRBJ1-4; TRBD1 might be the D (6 bases). V lost 5 bases to trimming and J lost 6 bases, with 11 bases between them. The CDR3 runs 13 residues. Germline V gene lookup returns CDR1 SGHRS and CDR2 YFSETQ. This CDR3 reads CASRAGDHEKLFF. CDR3 bases: TGCGCCAGCAGAGCAGGGGATCATGAAAAACTGTTTTTT.

V gene TRBV24-1 combines with J gene TRBJ2-2; possible D gene TRBD1, 6 bases. CDR1 is KGHDR and CDR2 is SFDVKD in the germline V gene. The V end lost 4 bases, the J end lost 0 bases, and 17 bases lay between the germline ends. The CDR3 is 18 residues long. CDR3 nucleotides: TGTGCCACCAGTGAACCTCCTACACAGGGAACGAACACCGGGGAGCTGTTTTTT. The encoded protein is CATSEPPTQGTNTGELFF.

This clone has a handful of counts. The chain uses TRBV7-9 and TRBJ1-4; the D is unclear. CDR1 and CDR2 from the germline V gene are SEHNR and FQNEAQ (reference sequence). Between the trimmed V and J ends, which lost 5 bases and 6 bases, there was a span of 10 bases. CDR3 size: 13 residues. Here the CDR3 DNA reads TGTGCCAGCAGCCCCCCGGCGTATGAAAAACTGTTTTTT. It encodes CASSPPAYEKLFF.

The rearrangement joins TRBV15 to TRBJ1-5, with 7 nucleotides matching TRBD1. Germline trimming cut 5 bases from V and 3 bases from J; bases unmatched to any gene: 7. The CDR3 consists of 15 residues. CDR1 is LNHNV and CDR2 is YYDKDF in the germline V gene (reference sequence). CDR3 protein: CATSVETGYNQPQHF. In nucleotides, the CDR3 is TGTGCCACCAGCGTAGAGACAGGGTACAATCAGCCCCAGCATTTT.